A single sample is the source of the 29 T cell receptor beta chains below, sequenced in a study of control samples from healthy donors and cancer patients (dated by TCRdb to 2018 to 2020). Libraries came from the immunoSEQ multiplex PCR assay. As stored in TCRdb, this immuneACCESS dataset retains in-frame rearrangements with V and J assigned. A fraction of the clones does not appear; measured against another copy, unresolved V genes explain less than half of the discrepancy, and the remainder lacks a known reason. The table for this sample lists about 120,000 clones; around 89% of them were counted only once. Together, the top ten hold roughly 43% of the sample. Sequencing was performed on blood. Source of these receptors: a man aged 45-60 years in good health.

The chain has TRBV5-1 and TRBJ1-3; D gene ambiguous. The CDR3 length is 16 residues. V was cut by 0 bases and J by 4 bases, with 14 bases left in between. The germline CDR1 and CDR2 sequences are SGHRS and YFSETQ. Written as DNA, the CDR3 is TGCGCCAGCAGCTTGGCCTTGGCGGGTTCCGGAAACACCATATATTTT. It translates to CASSLALAGSGNTIYF.

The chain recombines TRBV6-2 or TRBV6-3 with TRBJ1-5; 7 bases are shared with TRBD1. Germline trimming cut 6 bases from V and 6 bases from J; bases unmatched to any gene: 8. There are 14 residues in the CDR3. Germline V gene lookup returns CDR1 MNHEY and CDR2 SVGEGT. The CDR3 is CASSQGGKGQPQHF. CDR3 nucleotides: TGTGCCAGCAGCCAAGGGGGCAAGGGTCAGCCCCAGCATTTT.

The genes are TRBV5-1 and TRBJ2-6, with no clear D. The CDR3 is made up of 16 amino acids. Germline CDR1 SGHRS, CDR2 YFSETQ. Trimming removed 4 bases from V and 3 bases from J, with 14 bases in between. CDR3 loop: CASSINWLGGANVLTF. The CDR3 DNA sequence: TGCGCCAGCAGCATAAACTGGTTGGGTGGGGCCAACGTCCTGACTTTC.

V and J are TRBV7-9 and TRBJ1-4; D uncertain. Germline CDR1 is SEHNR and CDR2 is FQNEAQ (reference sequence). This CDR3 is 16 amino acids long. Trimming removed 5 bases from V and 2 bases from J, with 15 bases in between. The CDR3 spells CASSPGRTSTNEKLFF. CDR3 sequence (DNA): TGTGCCAGCAGCCCCGGACGGACCAGTACTAATGAAAAACTGTTTTTT. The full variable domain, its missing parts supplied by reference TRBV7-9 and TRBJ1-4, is DTGVSQNPRHKITKRGQNVTFRCDPISEHNRLYWYRQTLGQGPEFLTYFQNEAQLEKSRLLSDRFSAERPKGSFSTLEIQRTEQGDSAMYLCASSPGRTSTNEKLFFGSGTQLSVL.

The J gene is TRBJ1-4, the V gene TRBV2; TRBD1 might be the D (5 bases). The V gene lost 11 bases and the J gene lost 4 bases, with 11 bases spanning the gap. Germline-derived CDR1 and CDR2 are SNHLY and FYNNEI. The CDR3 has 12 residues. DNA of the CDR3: TGTGCCGGGGGGACGGTTAATGAAAAACTGTTTTTT. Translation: CAGGTVNEKLFF.

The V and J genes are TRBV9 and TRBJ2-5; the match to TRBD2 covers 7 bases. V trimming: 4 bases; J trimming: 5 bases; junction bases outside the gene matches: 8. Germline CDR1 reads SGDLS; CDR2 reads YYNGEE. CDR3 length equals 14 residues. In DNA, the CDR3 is TGTGCCAGCAGCAGCGGCGGGGGAGCGGAGACCCAGTACTTC. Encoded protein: CASSSGGGAETQYF. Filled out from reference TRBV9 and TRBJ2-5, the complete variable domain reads DSGVTQTPKHLITATGQRVTLRCSPRSGDLSVYWYQQSLDQGLQFLIQYYNGEERAKGNILERFSAQQFPDLHSELNLSSLELGDSALYFCASSSGGGAETQYFGPGTRLLVL.

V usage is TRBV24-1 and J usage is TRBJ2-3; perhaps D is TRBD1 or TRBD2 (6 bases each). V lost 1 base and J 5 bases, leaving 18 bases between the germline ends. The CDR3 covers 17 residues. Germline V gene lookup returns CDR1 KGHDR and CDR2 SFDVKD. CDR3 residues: CATSDFGGEGVLDTQYF. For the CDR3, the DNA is TGTGCCACCAGTGATTTCGGGGGAGAGGGGGTCCTAGATACGCAGTATTTT.

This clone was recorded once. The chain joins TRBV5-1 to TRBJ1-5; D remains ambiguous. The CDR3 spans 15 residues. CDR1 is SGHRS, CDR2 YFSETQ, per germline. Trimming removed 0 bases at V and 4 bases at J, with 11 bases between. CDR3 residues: CASSLAGRANQPQHF. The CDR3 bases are TGCGCCAGCAGCTTGGCAGGCCGGGCGAATCAGCCCCAGCATTTT. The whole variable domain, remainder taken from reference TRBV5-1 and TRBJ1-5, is KAGVTQTPRYLIKTRGQQVTLSCSPISGHRSVSWYQQTPGQGLQFLFEYFSETQRNKGNFPGRFSGRQFSNSRSEMNVSTLELGDSALYLCASSLAGRANQPQHFGDGTRLSIL.

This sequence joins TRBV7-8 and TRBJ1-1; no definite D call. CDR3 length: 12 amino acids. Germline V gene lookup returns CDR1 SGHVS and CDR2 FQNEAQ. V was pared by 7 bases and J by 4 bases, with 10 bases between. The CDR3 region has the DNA TGTGCCAGCATCGGACGGACCACTGAAGCTTTCTTT. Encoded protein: CASIGRTTEAFF.

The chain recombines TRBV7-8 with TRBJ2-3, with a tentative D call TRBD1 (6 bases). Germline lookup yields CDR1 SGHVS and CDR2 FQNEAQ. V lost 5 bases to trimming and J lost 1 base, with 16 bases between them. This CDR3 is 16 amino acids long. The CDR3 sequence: CASSPRVGARTDTQYF. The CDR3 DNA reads TGTGCCAGCAGCCCTAGAGTGGGGGCCCGCACAGATACGCAGTATTTT.

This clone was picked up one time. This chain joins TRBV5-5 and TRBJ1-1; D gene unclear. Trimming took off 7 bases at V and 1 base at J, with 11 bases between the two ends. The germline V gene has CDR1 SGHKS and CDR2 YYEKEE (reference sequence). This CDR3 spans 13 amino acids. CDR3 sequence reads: CASARVPNTEAFF. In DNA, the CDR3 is TGTGCCAGCGCAAGGGTGCCGAACACTGAAGCTTTCTTT.

The CDR3 region has the DNA TGTGCCAGCAGCTTCTACAGGGATGAGACCCAGTACTTC. This encodes CASSFYRDETQYF. V gene TRBV7-9 combines with J gene TRBJ2-5; possibly TRBD1 for D (6 bases). Trimming removed 3 bases at V and 5 bases at J, with 10 bases between. The CDR3 has 13 residues. Per the germline V gene, CDR1 is SEHNR and CDR2 is FQNEAQ (reference sequence).

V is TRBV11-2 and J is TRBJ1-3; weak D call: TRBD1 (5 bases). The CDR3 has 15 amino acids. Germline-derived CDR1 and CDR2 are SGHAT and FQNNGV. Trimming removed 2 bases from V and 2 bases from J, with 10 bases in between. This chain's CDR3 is CASSLLGTAGNTIYF. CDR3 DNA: TGTGCCAGCAGCTTACTCGGGACGGCTGGAAACACCATATATTTT.

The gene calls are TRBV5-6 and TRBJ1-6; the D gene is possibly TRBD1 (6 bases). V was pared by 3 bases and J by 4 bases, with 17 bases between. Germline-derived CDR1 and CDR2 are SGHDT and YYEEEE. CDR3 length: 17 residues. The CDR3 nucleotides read TGTGCCAGCAGCTGGGGGCCCGCGGTTAATTATAATTCACCCCTCCACTTT. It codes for CASSWGPAVNYNSPLHF.

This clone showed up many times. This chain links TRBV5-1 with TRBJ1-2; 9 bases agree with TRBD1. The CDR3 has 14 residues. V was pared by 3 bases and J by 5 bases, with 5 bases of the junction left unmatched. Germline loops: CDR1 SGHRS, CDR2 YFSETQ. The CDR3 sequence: CASSSLQGAYGYTF. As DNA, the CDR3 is TGCGCCAGCAGCTCGCTACAGGGGGCGTATGGCTACACCTTC.

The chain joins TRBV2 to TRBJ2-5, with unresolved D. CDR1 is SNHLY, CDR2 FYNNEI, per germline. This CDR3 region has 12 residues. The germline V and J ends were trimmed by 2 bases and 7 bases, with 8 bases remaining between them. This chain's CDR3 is CASSETLGTQYF. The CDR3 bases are TGTGCCAGCAGTGAAACATTGGGGACCCAGTACTTC.

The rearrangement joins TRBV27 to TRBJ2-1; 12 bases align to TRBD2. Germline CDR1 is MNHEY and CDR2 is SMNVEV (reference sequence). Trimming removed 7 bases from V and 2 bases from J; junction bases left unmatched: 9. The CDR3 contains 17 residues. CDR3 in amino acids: CASTYRLAGAAYNEQFF. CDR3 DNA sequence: TGTGCCAGCACCTACAGACTAGCGGGGGCCGCCTACAATGAGCAGTTCTTC.

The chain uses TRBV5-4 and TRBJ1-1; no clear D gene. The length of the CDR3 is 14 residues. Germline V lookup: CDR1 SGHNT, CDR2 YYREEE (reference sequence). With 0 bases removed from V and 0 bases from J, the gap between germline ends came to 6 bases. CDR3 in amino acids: CASSLDSMNTEAFF. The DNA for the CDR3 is TGTGCCAGCAGCTTGGATTCCATGAACACTGAAGCTTTCTTT.

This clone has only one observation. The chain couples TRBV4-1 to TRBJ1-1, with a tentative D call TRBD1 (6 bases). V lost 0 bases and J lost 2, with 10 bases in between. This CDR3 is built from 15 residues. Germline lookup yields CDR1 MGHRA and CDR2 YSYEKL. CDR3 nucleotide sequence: TGCGCCAGCAGCCAAGATTGGGGACATAACACTGAAGCTTTCTTT. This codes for CASSQDWGHNTEAFF.

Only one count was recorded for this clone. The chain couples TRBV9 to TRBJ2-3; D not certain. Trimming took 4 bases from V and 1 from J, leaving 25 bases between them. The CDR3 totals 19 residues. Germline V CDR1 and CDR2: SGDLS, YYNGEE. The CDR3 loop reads CASSPALDPWPPGTDTQYF. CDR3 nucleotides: TGTGCCAGCAGCCCTGCTTTAGACCCATGGCCTCCTGGCACAGATACGCAGTATTTT.

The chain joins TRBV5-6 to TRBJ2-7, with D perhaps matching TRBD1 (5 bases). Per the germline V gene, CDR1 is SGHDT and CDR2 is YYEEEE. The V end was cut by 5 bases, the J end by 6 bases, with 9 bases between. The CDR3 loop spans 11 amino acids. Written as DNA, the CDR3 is TGTGCCAGCAGGGGGCCCGGCGAGCAGTACTTC. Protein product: CASRGPGEQYF.

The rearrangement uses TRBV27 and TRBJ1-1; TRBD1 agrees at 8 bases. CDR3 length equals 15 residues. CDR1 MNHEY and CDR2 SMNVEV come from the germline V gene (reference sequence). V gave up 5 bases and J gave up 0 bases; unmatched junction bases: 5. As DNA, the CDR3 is TGTGCCAGCAGTCCCCGGGACAGGTTGAACACTGAAGCTTTCTTT. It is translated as CASSPRDRLNTEAFF.

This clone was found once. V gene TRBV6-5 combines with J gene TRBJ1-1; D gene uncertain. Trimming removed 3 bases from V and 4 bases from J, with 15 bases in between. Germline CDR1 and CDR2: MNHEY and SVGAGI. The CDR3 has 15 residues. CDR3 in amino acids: CASSYGVEGGTEAFF. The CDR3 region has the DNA TGTGCCAGCAGTTATGGGGTGGAGGGAGGCACTGAAGCTTTCTTT.

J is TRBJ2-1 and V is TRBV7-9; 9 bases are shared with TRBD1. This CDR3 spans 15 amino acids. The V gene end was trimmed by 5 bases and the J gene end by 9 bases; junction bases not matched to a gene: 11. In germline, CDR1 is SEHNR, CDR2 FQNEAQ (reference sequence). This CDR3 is CASSPGTGRGGEQFF. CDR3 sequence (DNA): TGTGCCAGCAGCCCCGGGACAGGGAGAGGGGGTGAGCAGTTCTTC.

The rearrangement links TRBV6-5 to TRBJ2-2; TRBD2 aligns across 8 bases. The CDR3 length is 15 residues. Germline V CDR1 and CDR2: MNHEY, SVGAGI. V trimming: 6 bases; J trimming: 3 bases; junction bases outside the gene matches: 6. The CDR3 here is CASSATGGDTGELFF. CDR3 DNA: TGTGCCAGCAGCGCGACCGGGGGGGACACCGGGGAGCTGTTTTTT.

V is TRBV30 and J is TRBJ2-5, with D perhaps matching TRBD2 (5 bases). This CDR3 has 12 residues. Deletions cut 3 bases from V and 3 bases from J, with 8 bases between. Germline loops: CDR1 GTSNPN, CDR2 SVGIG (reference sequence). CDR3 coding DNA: TGTGCCTGGAGAGAGAGGGAAGAGACCCAGTACTTC. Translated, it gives CAWREREETQYF.

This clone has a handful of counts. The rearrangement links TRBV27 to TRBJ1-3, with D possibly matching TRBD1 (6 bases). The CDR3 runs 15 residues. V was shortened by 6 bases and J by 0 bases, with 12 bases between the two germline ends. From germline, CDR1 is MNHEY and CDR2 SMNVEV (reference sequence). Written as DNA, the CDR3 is TGTGCCAGCAGCTTCCAGGGGTCCTCTGGAAACACCATATATTTT. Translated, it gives CASSFQGSSGNTIYF.

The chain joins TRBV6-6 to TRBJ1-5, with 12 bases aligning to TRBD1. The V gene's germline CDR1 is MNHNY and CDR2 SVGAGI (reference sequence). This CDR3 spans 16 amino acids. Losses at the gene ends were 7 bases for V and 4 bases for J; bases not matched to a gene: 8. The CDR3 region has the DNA TGTGCCAGCAAGGGACAGGGGGCATTACGGAATCAGCCCCAGCATTTT. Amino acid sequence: CASKGQGALRNQPQHF.

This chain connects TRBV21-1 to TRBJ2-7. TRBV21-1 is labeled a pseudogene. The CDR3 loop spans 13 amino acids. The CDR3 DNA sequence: TGTGCCAGCAGCAAAGTAAGGGCCTACGAGCAGTACTTC. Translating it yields CASSKVRAYEQYF.